This TCR beta chain was recovered during a study of blood T cell repertoires in COVID-19. Study-wide background: Acute-phase and convalescent COVID-19 samples originated in the United States, Italy and Spain. T cells, B-cell-depleted T cells, or PBMCs supplied cDNA or gDNA.

As originally analysed: Estimation of nucleated cell counts was performed using reference gene primer amplification. Libraries were prepared by immunoSEQ multiplex PCR; TCRdb keeps only in-frame clonotypes and omits some of them. V, J and clone size derive from that table, while D and trimming were established from the DNA sequence. The repertoire holds 180,000 or so clones, approximately 85% seen once, with 7.5% to 9.5% in the top ten. This clone was seen just once. V lost 6 bases, J lost 1 base, and 15 bases lay in between. CDR1 SEHNR and CDR2 FQNEAQ come from the germline V gene (reference sequence). The CDR3 runs to 15 residues.

This receptor was taken from a woman aged 55-69 years with acute or convalescent COVID-19. Sequences were obtained from peripheral blood. This rearrangement joins TRBV7-9 to TRBJ1-1, with D uncertain. This chain's CDR3 is CASSSTGSGNTEAFF. The CDR3 coding sequence is TGTGCCAGCAGTTCGACGGGATCAGGGAACACTGAAGCTTTCTTT.